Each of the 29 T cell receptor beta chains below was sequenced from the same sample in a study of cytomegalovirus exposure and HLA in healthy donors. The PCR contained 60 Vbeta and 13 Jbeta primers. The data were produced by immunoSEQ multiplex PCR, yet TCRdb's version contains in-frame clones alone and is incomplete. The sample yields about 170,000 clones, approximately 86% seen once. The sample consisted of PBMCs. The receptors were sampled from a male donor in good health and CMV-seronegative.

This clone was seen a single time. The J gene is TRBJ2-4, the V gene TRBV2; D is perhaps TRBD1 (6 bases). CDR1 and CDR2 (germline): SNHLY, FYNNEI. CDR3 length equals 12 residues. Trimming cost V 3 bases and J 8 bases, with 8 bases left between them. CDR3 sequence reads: CASSDQGYIQYF. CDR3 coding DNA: TGTGCCAGCAGTGATCAGGGGTACATTCAGTACTTC.

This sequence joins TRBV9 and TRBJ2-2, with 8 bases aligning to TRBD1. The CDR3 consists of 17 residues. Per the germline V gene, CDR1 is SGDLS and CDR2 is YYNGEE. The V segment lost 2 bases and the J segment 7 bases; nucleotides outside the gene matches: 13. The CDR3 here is CASSVLAQGQGGGELFF. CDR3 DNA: TGTGCCAGCAGCGTCCTCGCACAAGGACAGGGAGGCGGGGAGCTGTTTTTT.

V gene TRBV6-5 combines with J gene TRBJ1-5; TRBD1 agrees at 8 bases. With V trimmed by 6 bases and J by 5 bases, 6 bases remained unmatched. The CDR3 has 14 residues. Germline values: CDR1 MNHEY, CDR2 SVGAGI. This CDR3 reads CASRKTQGDQPQHF. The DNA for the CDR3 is TGTGCCAGCAGGAAGACACAGGGGGATCAGCCCCAGCATTTT.

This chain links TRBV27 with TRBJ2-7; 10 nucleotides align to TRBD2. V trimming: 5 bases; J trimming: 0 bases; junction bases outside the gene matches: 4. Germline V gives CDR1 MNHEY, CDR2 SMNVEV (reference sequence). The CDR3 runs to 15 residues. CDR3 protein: CASSPGTSVSYEQYF. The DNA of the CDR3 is TGTGCCAGCAGTCCCGGGACTAGCGTCTCCTACGAGCAGTACTTC.

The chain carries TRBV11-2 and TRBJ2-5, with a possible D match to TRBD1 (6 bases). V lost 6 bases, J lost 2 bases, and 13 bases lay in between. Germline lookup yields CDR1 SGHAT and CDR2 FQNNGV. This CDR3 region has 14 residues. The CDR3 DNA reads TGTGCCAGCAGGACCCGACAGGAACAAGAGACCCAGTACTTC. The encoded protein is CASRTRQEQETQYF.

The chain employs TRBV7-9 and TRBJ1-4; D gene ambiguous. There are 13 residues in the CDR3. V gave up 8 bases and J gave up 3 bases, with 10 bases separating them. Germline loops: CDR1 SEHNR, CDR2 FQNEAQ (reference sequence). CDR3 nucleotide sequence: TGTGCCAGCGTTGGTTTAGCTAATGAAAAACTGTTTTTT. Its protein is CASVGLANEKLFF.

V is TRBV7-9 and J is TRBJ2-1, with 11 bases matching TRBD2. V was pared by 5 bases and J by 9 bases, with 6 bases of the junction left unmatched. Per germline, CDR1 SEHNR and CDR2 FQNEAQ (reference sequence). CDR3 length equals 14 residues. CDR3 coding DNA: TGTGCCAGCAGCGGGCGTCTAGCGGGGGGTGAGCAGTTCTTC. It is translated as CASSGRLAGGEQFF.

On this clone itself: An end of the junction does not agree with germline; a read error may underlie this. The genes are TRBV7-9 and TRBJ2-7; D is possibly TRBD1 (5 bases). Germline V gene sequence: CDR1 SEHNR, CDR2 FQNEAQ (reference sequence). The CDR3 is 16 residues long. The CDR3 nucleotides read TGTTCCAGCAGCTTAGTTGGGGCCGCTGTTTACTACGAGCAGTACTTC. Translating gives CSSSLVGAAVYYEQYF.

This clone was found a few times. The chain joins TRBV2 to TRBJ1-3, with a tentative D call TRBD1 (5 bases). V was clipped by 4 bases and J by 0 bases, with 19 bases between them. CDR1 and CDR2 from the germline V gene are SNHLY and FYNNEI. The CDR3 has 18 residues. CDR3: CASSVGRTASFSGNTIYF. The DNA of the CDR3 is TGTGCCAGCAGTGTGGGGCGGACGGCCAGTTTCTCTGGAAACACCATATATTTT.

The CDR3 loop reads CASNTGLQETQYF. The DNA of the CDR3 is TGTGCCAGCAACACAGGGCTCCAAGAGACCCAGTACTTC. The rearrangement uses TRBV6-6 and TRBJ2-5; tentatively, D is TRBD1 (6 bases). CDR3 length: 13 residues. Germline V gene sequence: CDR1 MNHNY, CDR2 SVGAGI (reference sequence). V dropped 7 bases and J dropped 1 base, with 10 bases sitting between them.

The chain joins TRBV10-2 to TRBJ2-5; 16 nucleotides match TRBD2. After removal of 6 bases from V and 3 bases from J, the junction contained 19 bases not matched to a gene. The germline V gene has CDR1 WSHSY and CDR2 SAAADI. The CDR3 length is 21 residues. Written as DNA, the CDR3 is TGCGCCAGCAGACCGGGACTAGCGGGGGGGAAACCCGGGGCGGACAAAGAGACCCAGTACTTC. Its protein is CASRPGLAGGKPGADKETQYF.

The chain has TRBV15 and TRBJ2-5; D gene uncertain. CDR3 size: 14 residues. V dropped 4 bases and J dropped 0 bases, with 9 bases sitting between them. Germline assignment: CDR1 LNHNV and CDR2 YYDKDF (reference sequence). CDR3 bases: TGTGCCACCAGCACCGTCGGGTACCAAGAGACCCAGTACTTC. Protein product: CATSTVGYQETQYF.

Here the CDR3 reads CASSLVLVGEQFF. The DNA for the CDR3 is TGTGCCAGCAGCTTAGTACTCGTCGGTGAGCAGTTCTTC. This chain joins TRBV11-3 and TRBJ2-1; no firm D call. The CDR3 is 13 amino acids. Germline CDR1 is SGHNT and CDR2 is YENEEA. Trimming shortened V by 1 base and J by 9 bases, and 10 bases separated the two germline ends.

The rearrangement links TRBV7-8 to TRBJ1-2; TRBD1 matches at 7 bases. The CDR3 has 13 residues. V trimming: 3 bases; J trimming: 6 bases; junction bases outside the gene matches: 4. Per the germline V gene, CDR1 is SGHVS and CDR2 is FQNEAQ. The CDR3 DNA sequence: TGTGCCAGCAGCTTTTTAGGGGGCAATGGCTACACCTTC. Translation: CASSFLGGNGYTF. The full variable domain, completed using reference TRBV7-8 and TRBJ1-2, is GAGVSQSPRYKVAKRGQDVALRCDPISGHVSLFWYQQALGQGPEFLTYFQNEAQLDKSGLPSDRFFAERPEGSVSTLKIQRTQQEDSAVYLCASSFLGGNGYTFGSGTRLTVV.

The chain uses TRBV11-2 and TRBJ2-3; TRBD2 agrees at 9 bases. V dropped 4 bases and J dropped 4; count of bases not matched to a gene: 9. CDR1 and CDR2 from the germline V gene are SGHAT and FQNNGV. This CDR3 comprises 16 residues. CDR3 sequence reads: CASSSWGGGASDTQYF. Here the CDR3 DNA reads TGTGCCAGCAGCTCATGGGGCGGGGGGGCCTCAGATACGCAGTATTTT. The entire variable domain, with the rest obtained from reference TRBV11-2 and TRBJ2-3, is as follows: EAGVAQSPRYKIIEKRQSVAFWCNPISGHATLYWYQQILGQGPKLLIQFQNNGVVDDSQLPKDRFSAERLKGVDSTLKIQPAKLEDSAVYLCASSSWGGGASDTQYFGPGTRLTVL.

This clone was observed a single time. CDR3 sequence (DNA): TGCGCCAGCAGCCCTGGTAATAGCGGGATCACAGATACGCAGTATTTT. It encodes CASSPGNSGITDTQYF. This chain uses TRBV5-1 with TRBJ2-3; 8 nucleotides match TRBD2. Trimming took 4 bases from V and 2 from J; bases not matched to a gene: 9. This CDR3 is 16 amino acids long. CDR1 and CDR2 (germline): SGHRS, YFSETQ.

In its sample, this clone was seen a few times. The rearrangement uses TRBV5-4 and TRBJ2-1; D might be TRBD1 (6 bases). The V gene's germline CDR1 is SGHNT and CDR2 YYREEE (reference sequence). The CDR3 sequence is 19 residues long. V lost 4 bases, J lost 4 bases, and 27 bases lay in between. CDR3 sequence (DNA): TGTGCCAGCAGCCCTGGTAGCACAGGGATTGCTTTGGGTTACAATGAGCAGTTCTTC. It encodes CASSPGSTGIALGYNEQFF.

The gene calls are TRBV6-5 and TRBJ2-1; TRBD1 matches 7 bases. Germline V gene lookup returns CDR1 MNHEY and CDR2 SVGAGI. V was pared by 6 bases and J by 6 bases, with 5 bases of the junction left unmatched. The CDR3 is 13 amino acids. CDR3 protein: CASSYHRGNEQFF. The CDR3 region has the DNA TGTGCCAGCAGCTACCACAGGGGCAATGAGCAGTTCTTC.

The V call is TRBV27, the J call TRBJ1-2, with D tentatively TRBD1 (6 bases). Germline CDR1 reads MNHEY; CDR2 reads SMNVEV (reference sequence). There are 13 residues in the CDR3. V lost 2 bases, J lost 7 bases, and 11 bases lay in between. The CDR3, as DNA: TGTGCCAGCAGTTTAGGGGGCTCCAGTGGCTACACCTTC. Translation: CASSLGGSSGYTF.

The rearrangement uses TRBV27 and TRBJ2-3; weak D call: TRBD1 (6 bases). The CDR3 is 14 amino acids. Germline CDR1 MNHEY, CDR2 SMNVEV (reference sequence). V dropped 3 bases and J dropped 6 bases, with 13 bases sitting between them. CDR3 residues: CASSLGRGRDTQYF. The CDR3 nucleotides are TGTGCCAGCAGTTTGGGCAGGGGAAGGGATACGCAGTATTTT.

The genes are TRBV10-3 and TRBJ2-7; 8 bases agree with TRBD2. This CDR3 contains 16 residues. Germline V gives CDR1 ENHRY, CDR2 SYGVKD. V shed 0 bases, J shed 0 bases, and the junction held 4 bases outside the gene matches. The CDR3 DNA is TGTGCCATCAGTGAGTCGTCGGGGGGGAGCTCCTACGAGCAGTACTTC. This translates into CAISESSGGSSYEQYF.

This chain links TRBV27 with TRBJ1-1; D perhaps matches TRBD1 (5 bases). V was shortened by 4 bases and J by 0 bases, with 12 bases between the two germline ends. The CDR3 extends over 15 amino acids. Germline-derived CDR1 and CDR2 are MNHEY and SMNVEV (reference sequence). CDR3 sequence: CASSSKGHLNTEAFF. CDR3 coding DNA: TGTGCCAGCAGTTCTAAAGGACACCTGAACACTGAAGCTTTCTTT.

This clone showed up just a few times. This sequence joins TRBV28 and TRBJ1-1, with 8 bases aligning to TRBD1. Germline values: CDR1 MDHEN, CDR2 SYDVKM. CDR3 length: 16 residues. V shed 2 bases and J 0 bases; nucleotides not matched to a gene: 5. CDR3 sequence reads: CASSLPGTGLNTEAFF. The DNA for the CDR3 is TGTGCCAGCAGTTTACCCGGGACAGGTTTGAACACTGAAGCTTTCTTT.

This CDR3 reads CASSSNSFSGSYEQYF. The CDR3 DNA reads as TGCGCCAGCAGCTCGAACTCTTTTTCAGGATCCTACGAGCAGTACTTC. The chain joins TRBV5-1 to TRBJ2-7, with unresolved D. Trimming shortened V by 3 bases and J by 1 base, and 17 bases separated the two germline ends. This CDR3 is 16 amino acids long. CDR1 and CDR2 from the germline V gene are SGHRS and YFSETQ.

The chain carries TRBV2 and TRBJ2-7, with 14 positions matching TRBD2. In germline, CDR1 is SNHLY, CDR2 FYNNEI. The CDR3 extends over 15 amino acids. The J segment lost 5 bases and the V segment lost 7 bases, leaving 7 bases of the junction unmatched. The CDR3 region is CASIDGTSGSNEQYF. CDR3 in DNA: TGTGCCAGCATAGATGGGACTAGCGGGAGCAACGAGCAGTACTTC.

The CDR3 here is CASSLAGASPETQYF. CDR3 DNA sequence: TGTGCCAGCAGCTTAGCGGGCGCTAGCCCAGAGACCCAGTACTTC. The J gene is TRBJ2-5, the V gene TRBV7-2; TRBD2 might be the D (5 bases). Germline assignment: CDR1 SGHTA and CDR2 FQGNSA. The CDR3 is made up of 15 amino acids. The ends were cut back, 0 bases at V and 4 bases at J, with 12 bases in the middle.

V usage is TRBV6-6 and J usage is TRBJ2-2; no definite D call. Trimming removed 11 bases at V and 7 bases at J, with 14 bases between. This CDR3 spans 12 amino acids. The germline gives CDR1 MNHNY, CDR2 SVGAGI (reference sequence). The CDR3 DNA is TGTGCCGGCCGCCGTGGCCTCGGGGAGCTGTTTTTT. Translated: CAGRRGLGELFF.

The CDR3 spells CASSVVDSPYEQYF. DNA for the CDR3: TGTGCCAGCAGCGTCGTGGACAGTCCCTACGAGCAGTACTTC. The chain couples TRBV9 to TRBJ2-7; weak D call: TRBD1 (6 bases). CDR3 length: 14 residues. Trimming left V 2 bases short and J 2 bases short, with 11 bases between. CDR1 is SGDLS, CDR2 YYNGEE, per germline.

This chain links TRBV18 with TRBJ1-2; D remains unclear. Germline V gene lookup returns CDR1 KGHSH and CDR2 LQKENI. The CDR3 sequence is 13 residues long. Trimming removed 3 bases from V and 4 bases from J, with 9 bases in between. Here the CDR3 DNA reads TGTGCCAGCTCACCTAAGGAGTCCTATGGCTACACCTTC. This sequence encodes CASSPKESYGYTF.